A selection of T cell receptor beta chains follows, all from one sample in a study of vaccination and CD4 T cells after COVID-19. These receptors have no known antigen. From the PCR reads, TCRdb called clonotypes with MiXCR, one entry per CDR3 protein. In the table there are more than 15,000 distinct CDR3 sequences, around 40% of which are singletons. This specimen was CD4+ T cells from blood, cultured in vitro, taken before SARS-CoV-2 vaccination. The receptors were sampled from a human donor who had recovered from COVID-19. Each CDR3 is given with its conserved first and last residue. The D gene is left open where the match is weak. Part of the rows lack a size; the others show once, few, many or a class for expanded clones.

size	D	V	J	DNA	CDR3
NA	NA	TRBV6-1	TRBJ1-1	TGTGCCAGCGGGTACAGAGTTAACACTGAAGCTTTCTTT	CASGYRVNTEAFF
NA	NA	TRBV6-2/TRBV6-3	TRBJ1-2	TGTGCCAGCAGGGTGGACGGTAACTATGGCTACACCTTC	CASRVDGNYGYTF
few	NA	TRBV7-2	TRBJ1-2	TGTGCCAGCAGCTACTACGGGACCGGTTTTGGTGGCTACACCTTC	CASSYYGTGFGGYTF
NA	NA	TRBV11-2	TRBJ1-2	TGTGCCAGCAGCCAAATCCGGGACACCTTCTACGGCTACACCTTC	CASSQIRDTFYGYTF
NA	NA	TRBV5-1	TRBJ1-6	TGCGCCAGCAAAGAAGGACGGAGAGATAATTCACCCCTCCACTTT	CASKEGRRDNSPLHF
NA	TRBD2	TRBV12-3/TRBV12-4	TRBJ2-1	TGTGCCAGCAGCGAACTAGCGGGAGGCTTCAATGAGCAGTTCTTC	CASSELAGGFNEQFF
NA	NA	TRBV19	TRBJ2-7	TGTGTCAGTGGCGGGACTCACGACTCCTACGAGCAGTACTTC	CVSGGTHDSYEQYF
few	NA	TRBV2	TRBJ2-3	TGTGCCAGCAGTCTAGCAGATACGCAGTATTTT	CASSLADTQYF
NA	TRBD1	TRBV5-1	TRBJ1-1	TGCGCCAGCAGCTTCAAACAGGGGCGCGGGGCTGAAGCTTTCTTT	CASSFKQGRGAEAFF
NA	NA	TRBV6-2/TRBV6-3	TRBJ1-1	TGTGCCAGCAGTGAGGACGGGAACACTGAAGCTTTCTTT	CASSEDGNTEAFF
NA	NA	TRBV5-8	TRBJ2-7	TGTGCCAGCAGATTGACAGGCTCCTACGAGCAGTACTTC	CASRLTGSYEQYF
NA	NA	TRBV28	TRBJ2-4	TGTGCCATCGGTCTGGGGGTAGCCAAAAACATTCAGTACTTC	CAIGLGVAKNIQYF
NA	NA	TRBV1	TRBJ1-2	TGCACCAGCAGCCAAGATGTGGAGCCCAACTATGGCTACACCTTC	CTSSQDVEPNYGYTF
few	TRBD1	TRBV27	TRBJ2-7	TGTGCCAGCAGACGGACAGGGGTCCACGAGCAGTACTTC	CASRRTGVHEQYF
NA	TRBD2	TRBV19	TRBJ2-3	TGTGCCAGTAGCCTAGCGGGGCAGGGCACAGATACGCAGTATTTT	CASSLAGQGTDTQYF
NA	TRBD2	TRBV2	TRBJ2-4	TGTGCCAGCGGGCTAGCGGGAGTGGGTGCGGCCAAAAACATTCAGTACTTC	CASGLAGVGAAKNIQYF
NA	TRBD1	TRBV6-1	TRBJ1-2	TGTGCCAGCAGTAACCGGGACAGGGGCAACTATGGCTACACCTTC	CASSNRDRGNYGYTF
NA	NA	TRBV6-5	TRBJ2-7	TGTGCCAGCAGTTTCCAGGGGTGGAGCTCCTACGAGCAGTACTTC	CASSFQGWSSYEQYF
NA	NA	TRBV2	TRBJ1-5	TGTGCCAGCAGTGAAGAGGCAGGCTTTCAGCCCCAGCATTTT	CASSEEAGFQPQHF
NA	TRBD2	TRBV5-4	TRBJ2-1	TGTGCCAGCAGTTCGGGACTAGCGGGGGGGCAGAACAATGAGCAGTTCTTC	CASSSGLAGGQNNEQFF
few	NA	TRBV20-1	TRBJ2-4	TGCAGTGCTAGAGATCCCCTAAGGGGGAACATTCAGTACTTC	CSARDPLRGNIQYF
NA	NA	TRBV5-1	TRBJ2-1	TGCGCCAGCAGCTGGATTGGGGGAGGCACCAATGAGCAGTTCTTC	CASSWIGGGTNEQFF
NA	NA	TRBV6-1	TRBJ1-1	TGTGCCATCAGTGAGCCGCCTGGGGGGCTGAACACTGAAGCTTTCTTT	CAISEPPGGLNTEAFF
few	TRBD2	TRBV20-1	TRBJ2-1	TGCAGTGCTAGAAGGAAGGCGGGGGGGCCCTACAATGAGCAGTTCTTC	CSARRKAGGPYNEQFF
NA	TRBD2	TRBV28	TRBJ2-4	TGTGCCAGCAGTTTATCTAGCGGGTCAGCCAAAAACATTCAGTACTTC	CASSLSSGSAKNIQYF
NA	NA	TRBV20-1	TRBJ2-3	TGCAGTGCTAGAATAAGCGGCACAGATACGCAGTATTTT	CSARISGTDTQYF